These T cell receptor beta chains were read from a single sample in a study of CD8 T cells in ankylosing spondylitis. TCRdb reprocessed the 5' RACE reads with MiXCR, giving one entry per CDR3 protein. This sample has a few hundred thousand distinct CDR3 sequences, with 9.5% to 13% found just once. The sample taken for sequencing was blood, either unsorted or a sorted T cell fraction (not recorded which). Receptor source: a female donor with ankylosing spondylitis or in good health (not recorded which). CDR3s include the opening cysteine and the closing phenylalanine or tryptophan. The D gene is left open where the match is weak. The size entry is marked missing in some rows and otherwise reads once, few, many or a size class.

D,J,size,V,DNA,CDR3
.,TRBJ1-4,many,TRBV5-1,TGCGCCAGCAGCTTGGCACTCCGCCCGGGGGGTGAAAAACTGTTTTTT,CASSLALRPGGEKLFF
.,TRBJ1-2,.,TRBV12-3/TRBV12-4,TGTGCCAGCAGTTTACCCGCCGCGGGACTCTATGGCTACACCTTC,CASSLPAAGLYGYTF
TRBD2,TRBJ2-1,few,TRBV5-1,TGCGCCAGCAGGGGATTAGCGGGAGCAAGCAATGAGCAGTTCTTC,CASRGLAGASNEQFF
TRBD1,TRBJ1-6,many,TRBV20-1,TGCAGTGCTAGAGATCTCCAGGGGGCTAACAATTCACCCCTCCACTTT,CSARDLQGANNSPLHF
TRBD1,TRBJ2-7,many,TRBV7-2,TGTGCCAGCAGCACACGGACAGGGGGAGGCGAGCAGTACTTC,CASSTRTGGGEQYF
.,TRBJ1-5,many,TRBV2,TGTGCCAGCAGCGTCACGGGGCAGGCCAATCAGCCCCAGCATTTT,CASSVTGQANQPQHF
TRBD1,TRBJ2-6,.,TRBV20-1,TGCAGTGCTAGAGATTGGGACAGGGGATCCTCTGGGGCCAACGTCCTGACTTTC,CSARDWDRGSSGANVLTF
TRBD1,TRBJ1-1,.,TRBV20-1,TGCAGTGCTACCCAGGGGGCTTTTAACACTGAAGCTTTCTTT,CSATQGAFNTEAFF
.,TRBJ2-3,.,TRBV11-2,TGTGCCAGCAACCCACGGGGCCCGGAGCAGTATTTT,CASNPRGPEQYF
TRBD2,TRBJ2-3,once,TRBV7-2,TGTGCCAGCAGCTTAGGGGCTAGCGGGAGGGGTGGAGATACGCAGTATTTT,CASSLGASGRGGDTQYF
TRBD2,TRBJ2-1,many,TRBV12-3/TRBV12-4,TGTGCCAGCAGATCTAGCGGAGAACCCTACAATGAGCAGTTCTTC,CASRSSGEPYNEQFF
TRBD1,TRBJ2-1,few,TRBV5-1,TGCGCCAGCAGTACCGGGACAGGGCAGTTCTTC,CASSTGTGQFF
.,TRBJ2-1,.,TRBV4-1,TGCGCCAGCAGCGGGGGAACAAACAATGAGCAGTTCTTC,CASSGGTNNEQFF
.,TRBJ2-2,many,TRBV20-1,TGCAGTGCTAAGGAGGGGGCAGACACCGGGGAGCTGTTTTTT,CSAKEGADTGELFF
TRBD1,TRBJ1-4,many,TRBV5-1,TGCGCCAGCAGCTTGGGAGCTTCGACAGGGGCTGAAAAACTGTTTTTT,CASSLGASTGAEKLFF
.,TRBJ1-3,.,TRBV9,TGTGCCAGCAGCGTACGGAGCTCTGGAAACACCATATATTTT,CASSVRSSGNTIYF
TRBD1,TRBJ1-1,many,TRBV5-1,TGCGCCAGCAGCAAAAACAGGGGATTGAACACTGAAGCTTTCTTT,CASSKNRGLNTEAFF
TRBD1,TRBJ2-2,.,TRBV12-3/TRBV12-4,TGTGCCAGCAGATTACCCGGGACAGGGGGCGAGAGCGGGGAGCTGTTTTTT,CASRLPGTGGESGELFF
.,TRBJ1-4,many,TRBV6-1,TGTGCCAGCAGCTCGGGCGAATCAGGACAGATTCTTGAAAAACTGTTTTTT,CASSSGESGQILEKLFF
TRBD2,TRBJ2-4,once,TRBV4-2,TGTGCCAGCAGCCAACTATCAGCGGGACCGGGGGCCAAAAACATTCAGTACTTC,CASSQLSAGPGAKNIQYF
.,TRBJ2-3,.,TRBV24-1,TGTGCCACCAGTGATCGTTGGGGTGATACGCAGTATTTT,CATSDRWGDTQYF
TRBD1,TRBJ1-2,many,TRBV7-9,TGTGCCAGCAGCCGGGGGACAGAGAACTTTCTCTATGGCTACACCTTC,CASSRGTENFLYGYTF
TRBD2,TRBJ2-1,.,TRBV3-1,TGTGCCAGCAGCCGTATCCGGCAGGCGGGGGGCTACAATGAGCAGTTCTTC,CASSRIRQAGGYNEQFF
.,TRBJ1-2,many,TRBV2,TGTGCCAGCAGTGAACGGGCCTCAAACTATGGCTACACCTTC,CASSERASNYGYTF
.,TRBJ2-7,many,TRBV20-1,TGCAGTGCTAGTATCTCCTCCTACGAGCAGTACTTC,CSASISSYEQYF
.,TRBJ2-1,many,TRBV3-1,TGTGCCAGCAGCCAAGGGGGTCTGGGCAATGAGCAGTTCTTC,CASSQGGLGNEQFF
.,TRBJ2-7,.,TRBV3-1,TGTGCCAGCAGCCAAGGGCAAGGGCGCTCCTACGAGCAGTACTTC,CASSQGQGRSYEQYF
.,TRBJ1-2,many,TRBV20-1,TGCAGTGCCTCGACAGAGAACTATGGCTACACCTTC,CSASTENYGYTF
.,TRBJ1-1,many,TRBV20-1,TGCAGTGCCCGAACCGTAGTTGTGGCTGAAGCTTTCTTT,CSARTVVVAEAFF
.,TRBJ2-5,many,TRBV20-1,TGCAGTGCTAGGGGATCTCTCCAAGAGACCCAGTACTTC,CSARGSLQETQYF
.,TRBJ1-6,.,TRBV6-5,TGTGCCAGCAGTTATCGCGGGGGGGAGGCCCTCCACTTT,CASSYRGGEALHF
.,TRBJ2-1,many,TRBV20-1,TGCAGTGCTAGAGGACTCAACAATGAGCAGTTCTTC,CSARGLNNEQFF
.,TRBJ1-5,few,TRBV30,TGTGCCTGGAATCGGAACAGAAATCAGCCCCAGCATTTT,CAWNRNRNQPQHF
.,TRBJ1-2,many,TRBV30,TGTGCCTGGAGTCTTATGGGAATGGCGGACCTGGAATATGGCTACACCTTC,CAWSLMGMADLEYGYTF
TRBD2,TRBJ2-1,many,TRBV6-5,TGTGCCAGCAGTTACCCGGGACTAGCGGAGAGGTTGAATGAGCAGTTCTTC,CASSYPGLAERLNEQFF
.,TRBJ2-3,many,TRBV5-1,TGCGCCAGCAGCTTGGTTTCTGATACGCAGTATTTT,CASSLVSDTQYF
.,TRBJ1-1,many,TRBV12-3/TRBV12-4,TGTGCCAGCAACCTACTGGGGGGAAACACTGAAGCTTTCTTT,CASNLLGGNTEAFF
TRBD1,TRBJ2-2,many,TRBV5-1,TGCGCCAGCGCCCGGGACAGGACAAACACCGGGGAGCTGTTTTTT,CASARDRTNTGELFF
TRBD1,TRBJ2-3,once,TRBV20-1,TGCAGTGCCCATAGACAGGGTCTGACAGATACGCAGTATTTT,CSAHRQGLTDTQYF
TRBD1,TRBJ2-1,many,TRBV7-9,TGTGCCAGCAGCGTAGGGGGCCGTTCCTACAATGAGCAGTTCTTC,CASSVGGRSYNEQFF